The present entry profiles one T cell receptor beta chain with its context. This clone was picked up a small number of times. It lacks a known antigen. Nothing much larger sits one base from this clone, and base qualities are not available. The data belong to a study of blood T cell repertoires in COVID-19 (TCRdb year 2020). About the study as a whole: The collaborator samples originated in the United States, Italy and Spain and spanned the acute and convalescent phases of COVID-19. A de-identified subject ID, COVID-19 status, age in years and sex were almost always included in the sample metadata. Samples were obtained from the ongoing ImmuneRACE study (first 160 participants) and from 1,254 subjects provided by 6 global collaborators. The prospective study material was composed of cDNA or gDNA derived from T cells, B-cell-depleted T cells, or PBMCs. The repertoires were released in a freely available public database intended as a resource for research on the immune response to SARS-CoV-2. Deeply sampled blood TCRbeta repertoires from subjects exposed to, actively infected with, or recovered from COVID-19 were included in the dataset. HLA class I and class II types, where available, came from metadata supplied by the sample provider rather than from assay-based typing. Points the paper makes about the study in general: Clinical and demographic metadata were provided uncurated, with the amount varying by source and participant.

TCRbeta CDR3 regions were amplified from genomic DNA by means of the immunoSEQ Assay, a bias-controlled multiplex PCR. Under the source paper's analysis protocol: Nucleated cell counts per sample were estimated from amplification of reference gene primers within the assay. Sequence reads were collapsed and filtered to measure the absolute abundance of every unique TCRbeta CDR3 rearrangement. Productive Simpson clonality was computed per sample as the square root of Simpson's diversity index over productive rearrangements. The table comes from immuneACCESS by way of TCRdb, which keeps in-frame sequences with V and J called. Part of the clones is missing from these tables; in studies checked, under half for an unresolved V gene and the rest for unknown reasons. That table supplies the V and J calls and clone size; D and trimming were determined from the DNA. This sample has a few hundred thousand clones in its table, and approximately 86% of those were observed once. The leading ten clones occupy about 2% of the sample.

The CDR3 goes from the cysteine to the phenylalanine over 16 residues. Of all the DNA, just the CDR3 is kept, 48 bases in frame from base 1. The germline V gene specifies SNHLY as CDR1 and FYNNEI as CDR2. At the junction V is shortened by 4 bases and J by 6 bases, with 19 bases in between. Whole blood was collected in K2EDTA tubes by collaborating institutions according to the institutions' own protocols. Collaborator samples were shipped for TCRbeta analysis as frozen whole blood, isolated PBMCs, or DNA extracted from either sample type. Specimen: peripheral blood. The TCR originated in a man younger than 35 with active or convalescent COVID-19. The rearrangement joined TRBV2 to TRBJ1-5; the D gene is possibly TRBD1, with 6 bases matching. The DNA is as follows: TGTGCCAGCAGTGGAGGAAAGGGGGGGGGCGTTCAGCCCCAGCATTTT. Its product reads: CASSGGKGGGVQPQHF.